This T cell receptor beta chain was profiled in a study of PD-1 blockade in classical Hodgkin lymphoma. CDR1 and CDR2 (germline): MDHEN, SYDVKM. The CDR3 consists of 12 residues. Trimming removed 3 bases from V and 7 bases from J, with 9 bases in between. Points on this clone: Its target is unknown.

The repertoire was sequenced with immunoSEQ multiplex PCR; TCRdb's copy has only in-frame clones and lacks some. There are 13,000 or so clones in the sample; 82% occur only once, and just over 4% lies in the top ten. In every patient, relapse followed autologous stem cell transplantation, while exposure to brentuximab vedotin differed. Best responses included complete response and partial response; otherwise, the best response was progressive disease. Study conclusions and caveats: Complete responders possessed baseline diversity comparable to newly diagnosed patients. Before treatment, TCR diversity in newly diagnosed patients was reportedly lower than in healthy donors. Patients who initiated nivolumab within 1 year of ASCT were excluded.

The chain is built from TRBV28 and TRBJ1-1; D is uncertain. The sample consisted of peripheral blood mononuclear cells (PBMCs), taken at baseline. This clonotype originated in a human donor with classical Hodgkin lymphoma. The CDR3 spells CASSLPGNEAFF. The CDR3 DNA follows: TGTGCCAGCAGTTTGCCCGGGAATGAAGCTTTCTTT.